The present T cell receptor (beta chain) was sequenced within a study of a mutant IDH1 vaccine in newly diagnosed glioma. The CDR3 consists of 15 residues. Trimming shortened V by 3 bases and J by 2 bases, and 11 bases separated the two germline ends. Germline V gene lookup returns CDR1 SGHVS and CDR2 FQNEAQ. Using immunoSEQ multiplex PCR, the repertoire was profiled, and TCRdb retains in-frame clones only, with some absent. This table has around 78,000 clones, over 75% appearing once. This clone has more than one count but fewer than ten. Its target is not known. Time point here: week 23, last vaccination. Doses comprised 300 ug of mutant IDH1 20-mer peptide each, plus topical imiquimod.

Material: PBMCs, obtained from a glioma patient whose treatment included an IDH1 peptide vaccine. This receptor was identified in a man aged 25 to 45 with glioma. Some clones in this sample may be carry-over from other donors' samples. The V gene is TRBV7-8, the J gene TRBJ1-3; a weak D match, TRBD1 (5 bases). CDR3 region: CASSLTGTTGNTIYF. CDR3 in DNA: TGTGCCAGCAGCTTGACCGGGACGACTGGAAACACCATATATTTT.